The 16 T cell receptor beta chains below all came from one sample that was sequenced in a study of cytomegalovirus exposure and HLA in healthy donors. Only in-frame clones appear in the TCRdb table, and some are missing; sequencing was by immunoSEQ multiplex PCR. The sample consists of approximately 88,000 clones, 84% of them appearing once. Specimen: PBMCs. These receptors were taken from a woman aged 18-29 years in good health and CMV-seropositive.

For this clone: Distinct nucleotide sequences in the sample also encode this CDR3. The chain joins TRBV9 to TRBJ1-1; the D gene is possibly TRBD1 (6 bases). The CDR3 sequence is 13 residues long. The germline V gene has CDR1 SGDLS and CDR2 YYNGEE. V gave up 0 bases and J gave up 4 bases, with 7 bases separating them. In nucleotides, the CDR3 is TGTGCCAGCAGCGTAGGGGGGCTCACTGAAGCTTTCTTT. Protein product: CASSVGGLTEAFF. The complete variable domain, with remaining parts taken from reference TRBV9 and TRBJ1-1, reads DSGVTQTPKHLITATGQRVTLRCSPRSGDLSVYWYQQSLDQGLQFLIQYYNGEERAKGNILERFSAQQFPDLHSELNLSSLELGDSALYFCASSVGGLTEAFFGQGTRLTVV.

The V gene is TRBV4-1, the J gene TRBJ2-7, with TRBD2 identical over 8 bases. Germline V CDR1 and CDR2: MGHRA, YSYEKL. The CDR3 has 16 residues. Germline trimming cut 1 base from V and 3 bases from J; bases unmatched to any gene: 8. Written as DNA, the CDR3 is TGCGCCAGCAGCCAAGCTGCCCGGGAGGGGGACTACGAGCAGTACTTC. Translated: CASSQAAREGDYEQYF.

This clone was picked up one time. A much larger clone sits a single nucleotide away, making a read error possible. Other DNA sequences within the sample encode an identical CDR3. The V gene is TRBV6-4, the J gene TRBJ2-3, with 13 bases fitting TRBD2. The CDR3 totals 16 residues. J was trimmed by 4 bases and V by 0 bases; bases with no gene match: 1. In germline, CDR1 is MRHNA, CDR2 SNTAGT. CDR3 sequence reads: CASSDSTSGGADTQYF. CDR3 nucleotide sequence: TGTGCCAGCAGTGACTCAACTAGCGGGGGGGCAGATACGCAGTATTTT.

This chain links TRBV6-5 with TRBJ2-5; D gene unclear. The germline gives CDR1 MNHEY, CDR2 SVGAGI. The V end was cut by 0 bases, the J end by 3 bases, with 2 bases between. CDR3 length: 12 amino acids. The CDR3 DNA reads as TGTGCCAGCAGTTACTCCGAAGAGACCCAGTACTTC. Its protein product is CASSYSEETQYF.

CDR3 protein: CATKALAGGSSTDTQYF. The DNA of the CDR3 is TGTGCCACCAAAGCCCTAGCGGGGGGGTCTAGCACAGATACGCAGTATTTT. The chain joins TRBV7-8 to TRBJ2-3; TRBD2 matches 12 bases. From germline, CDR1 is SGHVS and CDR2 FQNEAQ. The CDR3 spans 17 residues. The ends lost 10 bases at V and 0 bases at J; junction bases unmatched: 11.

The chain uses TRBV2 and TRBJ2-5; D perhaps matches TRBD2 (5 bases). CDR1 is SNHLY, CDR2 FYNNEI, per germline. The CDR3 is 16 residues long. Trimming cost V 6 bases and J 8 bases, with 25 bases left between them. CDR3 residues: CASSWTEVFAEGTQYF. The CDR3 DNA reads TGTGCCAGCAGCTGGACGGAGGTGTTCGCAGAGGGAACCCAGTACTTC.

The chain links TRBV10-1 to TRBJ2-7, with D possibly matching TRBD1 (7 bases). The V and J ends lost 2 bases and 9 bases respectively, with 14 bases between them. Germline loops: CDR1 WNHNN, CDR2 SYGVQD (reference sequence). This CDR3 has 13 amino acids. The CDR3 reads CASSETPQGGQYF. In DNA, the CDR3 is TGCGCCAGCAGTGAGACCCCCCAGGGGGGGCAGTACTTC.

CDR3 bases: TGTGCCAGCAGCGTAGTGACTAGCGGGGGGGCCGGCCAGTTCTTC. Protein: CASSVVTSGGAGQFF. The chain carries TRBV9 and TRBJ2-1, with TRBD2 matching over 14 bases. The ends lost 0 bases at V and 13 bases at J; junction bases unmatched: 6. This CDR3 is built from 15 residues. CDR1 and CDR2 from the germline V gene are SGDLS and YYNGEE.

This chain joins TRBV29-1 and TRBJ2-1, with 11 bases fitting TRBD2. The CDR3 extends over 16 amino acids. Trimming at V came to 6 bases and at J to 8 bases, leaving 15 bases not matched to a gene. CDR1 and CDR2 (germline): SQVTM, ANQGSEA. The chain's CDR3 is CSVVARLAGGRDEQFF. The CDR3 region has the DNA TGCAGCGTGGTTGCTCGGCTAGCGGGGGGAAGGGATGAGCAGTTCTTC.

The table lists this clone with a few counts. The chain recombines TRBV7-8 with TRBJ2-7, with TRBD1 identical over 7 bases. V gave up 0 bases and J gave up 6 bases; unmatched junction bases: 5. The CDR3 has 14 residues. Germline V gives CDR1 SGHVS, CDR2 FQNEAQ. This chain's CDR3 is CASSLANRQGEQYF. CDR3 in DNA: TGTGCCAGCAGCTTAGCGAATCGACAGGGCGAGCAGTACTTC.

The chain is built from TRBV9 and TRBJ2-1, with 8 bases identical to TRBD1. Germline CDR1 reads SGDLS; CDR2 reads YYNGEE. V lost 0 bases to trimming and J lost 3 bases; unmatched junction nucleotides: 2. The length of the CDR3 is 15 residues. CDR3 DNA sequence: TGTGCCAGCAGCGTAGCAGGGGGCCTCTACAATGAGCAGTTCTTC. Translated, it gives CASSVAGGLYNEQFF.

The CDR3 spells CASSPGGDYNEQFF. The CDR3 region has the DNA TGTGCCAGCAGTCCGGGGGGGGATTACAATGAGCAGTTCTTC. This chain links TRBV2 with TRBJ2-1; 8 nucleotides match TRBD2. V dropped 5 bases and J dropped 4; count of bases not matched to a gene: 4. The germline V gene has CDR1 SNHLY and CDR2 FYNNEI. The CDR3 extends over 14 amino acids. Using reference TRBV2 and TRBJ2-1 for the parts outside the CDR3, the full variable domain is EPEVTQTPSHQVTQMGQEVILRCVPISNHLYFYWYRQILGQKVEFLVSFYNNEISEKSEIFDDQFSVERPDGSNFTLKIRSTKLEDSAMYFCASSPGGDYNEQFFGPGTRLTVL.

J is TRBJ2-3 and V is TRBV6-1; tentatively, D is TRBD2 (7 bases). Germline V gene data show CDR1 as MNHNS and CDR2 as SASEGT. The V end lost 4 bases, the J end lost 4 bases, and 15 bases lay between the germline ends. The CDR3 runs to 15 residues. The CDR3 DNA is TGTGCCAGCAGTGTCGAGGGCGGGGGCGCAGATACGCAGTATTTT. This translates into CASSVEGGGADTQYF.

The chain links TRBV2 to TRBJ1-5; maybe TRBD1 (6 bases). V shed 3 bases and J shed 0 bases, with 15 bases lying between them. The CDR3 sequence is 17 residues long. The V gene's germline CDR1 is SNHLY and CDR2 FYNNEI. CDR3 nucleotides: TGTGCCAGCAGTGACCCTACGGACAGTTATAGCAATCAGCCCCAGCATTTT. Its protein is CASSDPTDSYSNQPQHF.

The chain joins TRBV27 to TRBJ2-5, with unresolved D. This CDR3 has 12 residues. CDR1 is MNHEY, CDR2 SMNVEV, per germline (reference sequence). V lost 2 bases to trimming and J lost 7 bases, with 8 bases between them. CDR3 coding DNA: TGTGCCAGCAGTTTAGGTTCCGGGACCCAGTACTTC. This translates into CASSLGSGTQYF.

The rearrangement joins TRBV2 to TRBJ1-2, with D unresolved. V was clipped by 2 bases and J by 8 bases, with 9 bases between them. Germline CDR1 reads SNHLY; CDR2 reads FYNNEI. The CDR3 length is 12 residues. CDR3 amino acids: CASSETREGYTF. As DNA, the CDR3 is TGTGCCAGCAGTGAAACCCGGGAGGGCTACACCTTC. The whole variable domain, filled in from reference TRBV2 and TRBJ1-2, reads EPEVTQTPSHQVTQMGQEVILRCVPISNHLYFYWYRQILGQKVEFLVSFYNNEISEKSEIFDDQFSVERPDGSNFTLKIRSTKLEDSAMYFCASSETREGYTFGSGTRLTVV.